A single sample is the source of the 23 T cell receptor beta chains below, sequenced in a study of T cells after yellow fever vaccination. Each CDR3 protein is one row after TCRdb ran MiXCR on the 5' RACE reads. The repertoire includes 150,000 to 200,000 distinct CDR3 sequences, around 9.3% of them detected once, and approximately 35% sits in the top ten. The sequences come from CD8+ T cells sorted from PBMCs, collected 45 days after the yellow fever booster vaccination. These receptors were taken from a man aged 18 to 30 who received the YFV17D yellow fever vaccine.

The CDR3 sequence: CAWSVWGEDEQFF. CDR3 nucleotides: TGTGCCTGGAGTGTTTGGGGCGAGGATGAGCAGTTCTTC. The V gene is TRBV30, the J gene TRBJ2-1, with D tentatively TRBD1 (5 bases). Trimming removed 0 bases from V and 8 bases from J, with 11 bases in between. The CDR3 length is 13 residues. Germline V gives CDR1 GTSNPN, CDR2 SVGIG (reference sequence).

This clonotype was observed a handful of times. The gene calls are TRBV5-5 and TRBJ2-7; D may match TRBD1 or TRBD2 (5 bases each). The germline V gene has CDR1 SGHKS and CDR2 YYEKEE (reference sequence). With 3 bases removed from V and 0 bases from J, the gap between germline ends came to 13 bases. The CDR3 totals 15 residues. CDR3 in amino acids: CASSWGPASSYEQYV. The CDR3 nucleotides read TGTGCCAGCAGCTGGGGACCCGCAAGCTCCTACGAGCAGTACGTC.

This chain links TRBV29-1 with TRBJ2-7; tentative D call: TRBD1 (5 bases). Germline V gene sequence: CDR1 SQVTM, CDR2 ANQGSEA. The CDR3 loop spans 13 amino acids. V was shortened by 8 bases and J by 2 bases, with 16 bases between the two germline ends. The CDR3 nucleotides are TGCAGCTACATGGTAAGGGGCCCCTACGAGCAGTACTTC. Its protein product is CSYMVRGPYEQYF.

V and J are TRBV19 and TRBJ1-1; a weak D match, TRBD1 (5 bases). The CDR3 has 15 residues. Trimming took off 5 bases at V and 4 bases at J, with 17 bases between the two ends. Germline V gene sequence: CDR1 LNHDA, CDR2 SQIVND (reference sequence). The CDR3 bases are TGTGCCAGTAGTCCTCGACAGTTAGGACCCACTGAAGCTTTCTTT. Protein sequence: CASSPRQLGPTEAFF.

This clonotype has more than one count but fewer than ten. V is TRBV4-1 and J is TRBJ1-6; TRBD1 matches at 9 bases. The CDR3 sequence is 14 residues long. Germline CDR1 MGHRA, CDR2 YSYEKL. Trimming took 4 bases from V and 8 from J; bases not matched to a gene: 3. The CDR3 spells CASSPGQGYSPLHF. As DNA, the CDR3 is TGCGCCAGCAGCCCGGGACAGGGTTATTCACCCCTCCACTTT.

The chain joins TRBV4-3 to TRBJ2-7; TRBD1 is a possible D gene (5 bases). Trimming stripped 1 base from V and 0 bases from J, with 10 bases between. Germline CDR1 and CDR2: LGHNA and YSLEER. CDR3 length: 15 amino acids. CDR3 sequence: CASSQVQGYSYEQYF. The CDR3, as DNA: TGCGCCAGCAGCCAAGTCCAGGGCTACTCCTACGAGCAGTACTTC.

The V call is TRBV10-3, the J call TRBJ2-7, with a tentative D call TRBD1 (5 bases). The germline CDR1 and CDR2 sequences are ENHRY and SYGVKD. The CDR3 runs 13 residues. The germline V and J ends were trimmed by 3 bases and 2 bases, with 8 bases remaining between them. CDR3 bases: TGTGCCATCAGTGAAGGGGATCCCTACGAGCAGTACGTC. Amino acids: CAISEGDPYEQYV.

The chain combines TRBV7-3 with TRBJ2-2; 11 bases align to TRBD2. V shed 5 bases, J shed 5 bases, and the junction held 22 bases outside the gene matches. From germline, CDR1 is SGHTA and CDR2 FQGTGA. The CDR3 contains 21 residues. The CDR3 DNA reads TGTGCCAGCAGCCTCGCTGCACCGGGACTAGCGGCCCGCAAGGGTACCGGGGAGCTGTTTTTT. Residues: CASSLAAPGLAARKGTGELFF. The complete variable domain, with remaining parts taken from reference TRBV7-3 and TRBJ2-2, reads GAGVSQTPSNKVTEKGKYVELRCDPISGHTALYWYRQSLGQGPEFLIYFQGTGAADDSGLPNDRFFAVRPEGSVSTLKIQRTERGDSAVYLCASSLAAPGLAARKGTGELFFGEGSRLTVL.

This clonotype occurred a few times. Written as DNA, the CDR3 is TGTGCCAGCAGCTTAGAACGGAGTGAAGCTTTCTTT. Translating gives CASSLERSEAFF. The chain couples TRBV11-2 to TRBJ1-1; the D is unclear. The germline V and J ends were trimmed by 0 bases and 7 bases, with 6 bases remaining between them. Germline V gives CDR1 SGHAT, CDR2 FQNNGV. CDR3 length: 12 amino acids.

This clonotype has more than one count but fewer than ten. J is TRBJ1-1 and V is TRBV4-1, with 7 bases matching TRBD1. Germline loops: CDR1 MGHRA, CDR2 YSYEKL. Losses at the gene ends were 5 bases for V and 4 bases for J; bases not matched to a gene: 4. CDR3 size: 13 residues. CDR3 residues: CASSFQGGTEAFF. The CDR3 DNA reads TGCGCCAGCAGCTTTCAGGGGGGCACTGAAGCTTTCTTT.

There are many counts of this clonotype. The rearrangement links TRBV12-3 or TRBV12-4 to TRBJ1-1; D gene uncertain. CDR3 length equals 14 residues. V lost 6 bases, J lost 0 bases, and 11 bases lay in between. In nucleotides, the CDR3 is TGTGCCAGCAGCTCAACAGCGATGAACACTGAAGCTTTCTTT. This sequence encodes CASSSTAMNTEAFF.

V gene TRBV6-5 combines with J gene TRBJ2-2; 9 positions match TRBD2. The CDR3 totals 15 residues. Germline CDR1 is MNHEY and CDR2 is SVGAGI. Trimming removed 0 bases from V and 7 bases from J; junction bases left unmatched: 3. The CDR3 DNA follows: TGTGCCAGCAGTTACTCTAGCGGGGGAGACGGGGAGCTGTTTTTT. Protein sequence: CASSYSSGGDGELFF.

The CDR3 loop reads CASRPQGQTEAFF. In DNA, the CDR3 is TGTGCCAGTAGACCGCAGGGTCAGACTGAAGCTTTCTTT. This chain connects TRBV19 to TRBJ1-1; D might be TRBD1 (5 bases). The ends were cut back, 6 bases at V and 5 bases at J, with 13 bases in the middle. This CDR3 is built from 13 residues. Germline V gives CDR1 LNHDA, CDR2 SQIVND (reference sequence).

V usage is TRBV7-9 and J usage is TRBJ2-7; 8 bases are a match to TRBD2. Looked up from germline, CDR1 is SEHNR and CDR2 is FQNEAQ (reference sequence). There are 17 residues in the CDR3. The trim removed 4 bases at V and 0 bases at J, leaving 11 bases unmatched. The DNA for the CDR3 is TGTGCCAGCAGCTCCACTCTTACTAGCGGCAGCTCCTACGAGCAGTACTTC. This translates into CASSSTLTSGSSYEQYF. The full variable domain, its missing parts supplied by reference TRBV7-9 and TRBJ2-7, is DTGVSQNPRHKITKRGQNVTFRCDPISEHNRLYWYRQTLGQGPEFLTYFQNEAQLEKSRLLSDRFSAERPKGSFSTLEIQRTEQGDSAMYLCASSSTLTSGSSYEQYFGPGTRLTVT.

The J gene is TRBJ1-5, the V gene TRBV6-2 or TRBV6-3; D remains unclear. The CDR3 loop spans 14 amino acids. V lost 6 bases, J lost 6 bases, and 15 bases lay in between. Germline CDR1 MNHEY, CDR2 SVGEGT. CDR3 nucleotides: TGTGCCAGCAGCCTCGTTCGAGAGGCTCAGCCCCAGCATTTT. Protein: CASSLVREAQPQHF.

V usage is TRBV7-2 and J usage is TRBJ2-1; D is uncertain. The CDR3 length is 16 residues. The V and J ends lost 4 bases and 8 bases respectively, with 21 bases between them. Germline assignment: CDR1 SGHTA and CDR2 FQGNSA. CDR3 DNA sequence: TGTGCCAGCAGCTCTATCTATCCCCCTTCTATTGATGAGCAGTTCTTC. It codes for CASSSIYPPSIDEQFF.

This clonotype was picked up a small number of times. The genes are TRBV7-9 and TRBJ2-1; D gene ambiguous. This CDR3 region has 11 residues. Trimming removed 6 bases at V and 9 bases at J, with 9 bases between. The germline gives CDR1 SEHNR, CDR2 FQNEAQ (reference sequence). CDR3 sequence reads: CASRLWGEQFF. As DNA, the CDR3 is TGTGCCAGCAGACTCTGGGGTGAGCAGTTCTTC. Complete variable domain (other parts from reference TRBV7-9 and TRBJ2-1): DTGVSQNPRHKITKRGQNVTFRCDPISEHNRLYWYRQTLGQGPEFLTYFQNEAQLEKSRLLSDRFSAERPKGSFSTLEIQRTEQGDSAMYLCASRLWGEQFFGPGTRLTVL.

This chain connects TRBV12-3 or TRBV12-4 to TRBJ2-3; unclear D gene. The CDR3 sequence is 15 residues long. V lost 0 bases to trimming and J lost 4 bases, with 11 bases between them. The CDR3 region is CASSLARTTPDTQYF. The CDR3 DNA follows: TGTGCCAGCAGTTTAGCCCGGACGACTCCAGATACGCAGTATTTT.

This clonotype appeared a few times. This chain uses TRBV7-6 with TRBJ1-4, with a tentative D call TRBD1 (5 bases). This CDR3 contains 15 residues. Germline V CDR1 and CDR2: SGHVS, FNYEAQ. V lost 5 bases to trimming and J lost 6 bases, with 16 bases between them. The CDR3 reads CASSITGPTDEKLFF. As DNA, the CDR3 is TGTGCCAGCAGCATCACAGGTCCAACGGATGAAAAACTGTTTTTT.

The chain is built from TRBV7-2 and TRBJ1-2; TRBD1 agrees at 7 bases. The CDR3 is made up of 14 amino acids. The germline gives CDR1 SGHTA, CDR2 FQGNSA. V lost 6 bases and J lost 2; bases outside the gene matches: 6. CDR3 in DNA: TGTGCCAGCAGACCCCGGGACAGCAACTATGGCTACACCTTC. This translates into CASRPRDSNYGYTF.

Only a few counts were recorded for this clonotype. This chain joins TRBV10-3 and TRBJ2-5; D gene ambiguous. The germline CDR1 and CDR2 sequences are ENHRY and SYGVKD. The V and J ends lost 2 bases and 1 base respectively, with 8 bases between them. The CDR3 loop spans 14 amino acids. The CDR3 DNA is TGTGCCATCAGTGAGCTCAGCCGCCAAGAGACCCAGTACTTC. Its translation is CAISELSRQETQYF.

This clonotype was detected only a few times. CDR3 in DNA: TGTGCCAGCAGTTTAACAGGGACCTACGAGCAGTACTTC. Its protein is CASSLTGTYEQYF. V usage is TRBV27 and J usage is TRBJ2-7, with D possibly matching TRBD1 (6 bases). V lost 2 bases, J lost 2 bases, and 7 bases lay in between. Germline-derived CDR1 and CDR2 are MNHEY and SMNVEV (reference sequence). The CDR3 sequence is 13 residues long.

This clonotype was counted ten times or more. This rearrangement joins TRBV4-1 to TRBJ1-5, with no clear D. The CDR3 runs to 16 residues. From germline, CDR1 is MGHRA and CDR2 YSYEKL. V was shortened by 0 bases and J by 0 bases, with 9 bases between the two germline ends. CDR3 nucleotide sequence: TGCGCCAGCAGCCAAGACAGCTCCTATAGCAATCAGCCCCAGCATTTT. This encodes CASSQDSSYSNQPQHF.